These 17 T cell receptor beta chains were all obtained from the same sample, sequenced in a study of regulatory T cells in long-lasting Graves disease. The time point is: persistent/refractory GD, antithyroid drugs over 5 years with positive TRAb. Making the TCR library involved RNA that had been extracted from PBMCs. Building the TCR beta libraries relied on iRepertoire HTBI primers, and CDR3 regions underwent Arm-PCR. Each CDR3 protein is one row after TCRdb ran MiXCR on the multiplex PCR reads. The sample records a few hundred thousand distinct CDR3 sequences, roughly 21% being singletons. The material was peripheral blood mononuclear cells (PBMCs), obtained when the disease was refractory, from a patient treated with antithyroid drugs. These receptors were obtained from a female donor with Graves disease.

This clonotype was detected a few times. A read error may explain this, as a much larger clone is one base away. The V and J genes are TRBV7-2 and TRBJ2-7, with TRBD1 matching 8 bases. The CDR3 runs 16 residues. The V gene's germline CDR1 is SGHTA and CDR2 FQGNSA. CDR3 DNA: TGTGCCAGCAGCTTATCCCCCCAGGGGGCAGGGTACGAGCAGTGCTTC. Protein product: CASSLSPQGAGYEQCF. The variable domain in full, with the rest retrieved from reference TRBV7-2 and TRBJ2-7, is GAGVSQSPSNKVTEKGKDVELRCDPISGHTALYWYRQSLGQGLEFLIYFQGNSAPDKSGLPSDRFSAERTGGSVSTLTIQRTQQEDSAVYLCASSLSPQGAGYEQCFGPGTRLTVT.

This clonotype showed up just a few times. J is TRBJ1-2 and V is TRBV28; no definite D call. The germline CDR1 and CDR2 sequences are MDHEN and SYDVKM. The CDR3 spans 15 residues. Trimming cost V 2 bases and J 8 bases, with 18 bases left between them. The CDR3 reads CASSLPHIDLSGYTF. The DNA for the CDR3 is TGTGCCAGCAGTTTACCTCACATAGACCTTAGCGGCTACACCTTC.

Only a few counts were recorded for this clonotype. This chain connects TRBV3-1 to TRBJ1-2; no firm D call. Germline V gene data show CDR1 as LGHDT and CDR2 as YNNKEL (reference sequence). V gave up 0 bases and J gave up 8 bases, with 13 bases separating them. The CDR3 runs to 14 residues. CDR3 protein: CASSQELAVGGYTF. DNA of the CDR3: TGTGCCAGCAGCCAAGAGTTGGCGGTAGGCGGCTACACCTTC.

This clonotype has at least ten counts. V usage is TRBV6-2 or TRBV6-3 and J usage is TRBJ2-5, with D possibly being TRBD1 (7 bases). Germline values: CDR1 MNHEY, CDR2 SVGEGT. V lost 5 bases, J lost 4 bases, and 17 bases lay in between. The CDR3 extends over 15 amino acids. The CDR3 nucleotides are TGTGCCAGCAGTGTATCTCCCCAGGGGGGAGAGACCCAGTACTTC. Amino acids: CASSVSPQGGETQYF.

This clonotype was recorded many times. This chain joins TRBV7-8 and TRBJ2-4; tentative D call: TRBD2 (6 bases). The CDR3 totals 15 residues. Trimming left V 5 bases short and J 6 bases short, with 17 bases between. Germline CDR1 is SGHVS and CDR2 is FQNEAQ. The CDR3 coding sequence is TGTGCCAGCAGCCCTCACATGGGACTCCGAAACATTCAGTACTTC. This gives the protein CASSPHMGLRNIQYF. Full variable domain (remainder filled in from reference TRBV7-8 and TRBJ2-4): GAGVSQSPRYKVAKRGQDVALRCDPISGHVSLFWYQQALGQGPEFLTYFQNEAQLDKSGLPSDRFFAERPEGSVSTLKIQRTQQEDSAVYLCASSPHMGLRNIQYFGAGTRLSVL.

This chain joins TRBV7-9 and TRBJ2-3; 8 nucleotides agree with TRBD1. Germline lookup yields CDR1 SEHNR and CDR2 FQNEAQ (reference sequence). The trim removed 2 bases at V and 4 bases at J, leaving 5 bases unmatched. The CDR3 has 15 amino acids. CDR3 DNA: TGTGCCAGCAGCTTAAAGGCAGGGGGCTCAGATACGCAGTATTTT. It translates to CASSLKAGGSDTQYF. Full variable domain (rest looked up from reference TRBV7-9 and TRBJ2-3): DTGVSQNPRHKITKRGQNVTFRCDPISEHNRLYWYRQTLGQGPEFLTYFQNEAQLEKSRLLSDRFSAERPKGSFSTLEIQRTEQGDSAMYLCASSLKAGGSDTQYFGPGTRLTVL.

This clonotype occurred a few times. The chain couples TRBV19 to TRBJ1-3, with 7 bases aligning to TRBD1. The CDR3 has 14 amino acids. The germline V gene has CDR1 LNHDA and CDR2 SQIVND (reference sequence). The junction had 5 bases not matched to a gene; V was cut back by 5 bases and J by 4 bases. CDR3 DNA sequence: TGTGCCAGTAGTCGACAGGGTGGCGGAAACACCATATATTTT. Its translation is CASSRQGGGNTIYF.

Notes on this clonotype: This clone may be a read error of a much larger clone one base away. V is TRBV6-1 and J is TRBJ1-5; weak D call: TRBD1 (5 bases). The germline V gene encodes CDR1 MNHNS and CDR2 SASEGT. Trimming pared 10 bases from V and 9 bases from J, leaving 25 bases between. This CDR3 comprises 15 residues. The CDR3 loop is CATSPGTGTSGPQHF. The CDR3 DNA sequence: TGTGCCACCAGCCCCGGGACGGGCACTAGTGGGCCCCAGCATTTT.

V gene TRBV19 combines with J gene TRBJ1-1; a possible D gene is TRBD1 (5 bases). The CDR3 is 15 residues long. Trimming removed 7 bases at V and 0 bases at J, with 15 bases between. Per germline, CDR1 LNHDA and CDR2 SQIVND (reference sequence). The CDR3 coding sequence is TGTGCCAGTACCTTCGGACAAGGGGTGAACACTGAAGCTTTCTTT. It yields the protein CASTFGQGVNTEAFF.

This clonotype was recorded many times. J is TRBJ1-2 and V is TRBV28; D gene uncertain. The CDR3 is 14 amino acids. The germline CDR1 and CDR2 sequences are MDHEN and SYDVKM. V was trimmed by 6 bases and J by 3 bases, leaving 14 bases between them. CDR3 bases: TGTGCCAGCAGCAATCTCGAGCAGGACTATGGCTACACCTTC. Translated: CASSNLEQDYGYTF.

This clonotype occurred many times. This chain connects TRBV28 to TRBJ2-2, with 8 bases aligning to TRBD1. V shed 1 base and J 8 bases; nucleotides not matched to a gene: 6. This CDR3 has 15 amino acids. The germline CDR1 and CDR2 sequences are MDHEN and SYDVKM. CDR3 sequence (DNA): TGTGCCAGCAGTTTATTCTGGCAGGGGGCGGGGGAGCTGTTTTTT. It is translated as CASSLFWQGAGELFF.

This clonotype was detected a few times. V is TRBV7-8 and J is TRBJ2-1; TRBD2 is a possible D gene (7 bases). Deletions cut 1 base from V and 8 bases from J, with 15 bases between. Germline values: CDR1 SGHVS, CDR2 FQNEAQ. This CDR3 spans 15 amino acids. The CDR3: CASSLDRFGGHEQFF. CDR3 DNA: TGTGCCAGCAGCTTAGATCGATTCGGGGGGCATGAGCAGTTCTTC.

This clonotype came up a few times. The chain links TRBV11-2 to TRBJ2-2, with 8 positions matching TRBD1. V dropped 5 bases and J dropped 5; count of bases not matched to a gene: 10. The CDR3 totals 16 residues. CDR1 is SGHAT and CDR2 is FQNNGV in the germline V gene. CDR3 DNA: TGTGCCAGCAGCGACCACAGGGGGGCTGGGACCGGGGAGCTGTTTTTT. Its protein is CASSDHRGAGTGELFF.

V and J are TRBV9 and TRBJ1-1; TRBD1 is a possible D gene (5 bases). Germline assignment: CDR1 SGDLS and CDR2 YYNGEE. Deletions cut 4 bases from V and 5 bases from J, with 15 bases between. The CDR3 is made up of 14 amino acids. In DNA, the CDR3 is TGTGCCAGCAGCTCGGTACGGGGGGGTACTGAAGCTTTCTTT. This gives the protein CASSSVRGGTEAFF. The full variable domain, with the rest looked up from reference TRBV9 and TRBJ1-1, is DSGVTQTPKHLITATGQRVTLRCSPRSGDLSVYWYQQSLDQGLQFLIQYYNGEERAKGNILERFSAQQFPDLHSELNLSSLELGDSALYFCASSSVRGGTEAFFGQGTRLTVV.

The sample holds many counts of this clonotype. The chain links TRBV6-5 to TRBJ2-5; perhaps TRBD2 as D (6 bases). Trimming cost V 2 bases and J 1 base, with 11 bases left between them. The length of the CDR3 is 15 residues. CDR1 and CDR2 from the germline V gene are MNHEY and SVGAGI. This CDR3 is CASSYVRGFQETQYF. CDR3 in DNA: TGTGCCAGCAGTTACGTCCGGGGGTTCCAAGAGACCCAGTACTTC.

This clonotype has at least ten counts. V gene TRBV5-5 combines with J gene TRBJ1-2, with D hard to call. With 4 bases removed from V and 6 bases from J, the gap between germline ends came to 13 bases. The CDR3 totals 13 residues. Per the germline V gene, CDR1 is SGHKS and CDR2 is YYEKEE (reference sequence). CDR3 sequence reads: CASSHLPSHGYTF. CDR3 DNA sequence: TGTGCCAGCAGCCACCTTCCCAGCCATGGCTACACCTTC.

This clonotype was seen repeatedly, ten times or more. V and J are TRBV5-1 and TRBJ1-1; D is ambiguous. V was shortened by 0 bases and J by 2 bases, with 8 bases between the two germline ends. From germline, CDR1 is SGHRS and CDR2 YFSETQ. The CDR3 is 14 residues long. The CDR3 sequence: CASSLGAGNTEAFF. The CDR3 DNA follows: TGCGCCAGCAGCTTGGGCGCAGGTAACACTGAAGCTTTCTTT.